One and the same sample provided the 18 T cell receptor beta chains below, sequenced in a study of blood T cell repertoires in COVID-19. Repertoires were generated with immunoSEQ multiplex PCR, while TCRdb's copy carries only in-frame clones and drops some. The data hold some 230,000 clones, with 82% observed a single time. Specimen: peripheral blood. The source is a woman aged 80 or over with COVID-19, enrolled during active disease.

The chain has TRBV28 and TRBJ1-1; 7 bases agree with TRBD1. The CDR3 covers 15 residues. J gave up 5 bases and V 1 base, and 7 bases lay outside the gene matches. Germline CDR1 and CDR2: MDHEN and SYDVKM. CDR3 loop: CASSLLTGVGTEAFF. Here the CDR3 DNA reads TGTGCCAGCAGTTTATTAACAGGGGTTGGAACTGAAGCTTTCTTT.

CDR3 sequence reads: CASSEAGDAETQYF. CDR3 nucleotides: TGTGCCAGCAGTGAAGCAGGGGATGCGGAGACCCAGTACTTC. The chain employs TRBV6-1 and TRBJ2-5; D is perhaps TRBD1 (5 bases). V dropped 0 bases and J dropped 5 bases, with 10 bases sitting between them. Germline CDR1 MNHNS, CDR2 SASEGT. The CDR3 runs 14 residues.

The rearrangement joins TRBV12-3 or TRBV12-4 to TRBJ2-2; D ambiguous. The CDR3 has 13 amino acids. Trimming removed 5 bases from V and 0 bases from J, with 4 bases in between. The CDR3 loop reads CASSTTNTGELFF. CDR3 DNA: TGTGCCAGCAGTACAACGAACACCGGGGAGCTGTTTTTT.

J is TRBJ1-1 and V is TRBV30; D might be TRBD1 (6 bases). Trimming removed 3 bases at V and 8 bases at J, with 13 bases between. The germline V gene encodes CDR1 GTSNPN and CDR2 SVGIG (reference sequence). This CDR3 comprises 12 residues. For the CDR3, the DNA is TGTGCCTGGAGACAGGGAAAGGTAGAAGCTTTCTTT. Amino acid sequence: CAWRQGKVEAFF.

The chain uses TRBV25-1 and TRBJ2-1; 12 bases are shared with TRBD1. In germline, CDR1 is MGHDK, CDR2 SYGVNS. V was pared by 4 bases and J by 8 bases, with 9 bases of the junction left unmatched. This CDR3 is 16 amino acids long. The CDR3 nucleotides are TGTGCCAGCAGTGCAGTAGTAGGGACAGGGGGCGATGAGCAGTTCTTC. Residues: CASSAVVGTGGDEQFF.

This clone was detected only a few times. This sequence joins TRBV2 and TRBJ1-5; D remains ambiguous. This CDR3 is built from 15 residues. The germline V gene encodes CDR1 SNHLY and CDR2 FYNNEI. V was clipped by 6 bases and J by 5 bases, with 17 bases between them. CDR3 region: CASSLIVGGYQPQHF. The CDR3 DNA sequence: TGTGCCAGCAGCCTCATTGTGGGAGGGTATCAGCCCCAGCATTTT. Using reference TRBV2 and TRBJ1-5 for the parts outside the CDR3, the full variable domain is EPEVTQTPSHQVTQMGQEVILRCVPISNHLYFYWYRQILGQKVEFLVSFYNNEISEKSEIFDDQFSVERPDGSNFTLKIRSTKLEDSAMYFCASSLIVGGYQPQHFGDGTRLSIL.

V and J are TRBV5-1 and TRBJ2-5, with D unclear. V was shortened by 2 bases and J by 2 bases, with 7 bases between the two germline ends. Germline V gene data show CDR1 as SGHRS and CDR2 as YFSETQ. This CDR3 is 13 amino acids long. The CDR3 loop reads CASSFIGQETQYF. CDR3 sequence (DNA): TGCGCCAGCAGCTTCATCGGTCAAGAGACCCAGTACTTC.

The rearrangement links TRBV15 to TRBJ2-5, with 7 bases identical to TRBD2. In germline, CDR1 is LNHNV, CDR2 YYDKDF (reference sequence). V trimming: 0 bases; J trimming: 5 bases; junction bases outside the gene matches: 6. CDR3 length: 15 amino acids. CDR3 DNA: TGTGCCACCAGCAGAGACGCTCTAGCGGACGAGACCCAGTACTTC. Protein sequence: CATSRDALADETQYF.

The chain is built from TRBV5-1 and TRBJ1-2, with TRBD1 matching over 10 bases. The V gene end was trimmed by 5 bases and the J gene end by 5 bases; junction bases not matched to a gene: 6. CDR3 length: 14 residues. The germline V gene encodes CDR1 SGHRS and CDR2 YFSETQ. The CDR3 bases are TGCGCCAGCAGGTCCGGGACAGGGGCGTATGGCTACACCTTC. Protein sequence: CASRSGTGAYGYTF.

The CDR3 reads CASSPTSGISTGELFF. CDR3 nucleotides: TGTGCCAGCAGCCCGACTAGCGGGATCTCCACCGGGGAGCTGTTTTTT. V gene TRBV27 combines with J gene TRBJ2-2; 11 bases are a match to TRBD2. Germline V gene sequence: CDR1 MNHEY, CDR2 SMNVEV (reference sequence). V lost 6 bases and J lost 4; bases outside the gene matches: 7. This CDR3 comprises 16 residues.

V usage is TRBV7-9 and J usage is TRBJ2-1; D is perhaps TRBD1 (6 bases). The CDR3 is 15 amino acids. Germline CDR1 and CDR2: SEHNR and FQNEAQ (reference sequence). Between the trimmed V and J ends, which lost 6 bases and 5 bases, there was a span of 17 bases. CDR3 amino acids: CASRPTGNYNNEQFF. The CDR3 DNA is TGTGCCAGCAGGCCAACAGGGAATTATAACAATGAGCAGTTCTTC. Based on the CDR3 plus reference TRBV7-9 and TRBJ2-1, the full variable domain is DTGVSQNPRHKITKRGQNVTFRCDPISEHNRLYWYRQTLGQGPEFLTYFQNEAQLEKSRLLSDRFSAERPKGSFSTLEIQRTEQGDSAMYLCASRPTGNYNNEQFFGPGTRLTVL.

The rearrangement joins TRBV5-4 to TRBJ2-2; 11 bases line up with TRBD2. The CDR3 covers 14 residues. Germline V gene data show CDR1 as SGHNT and CDR2 as YYREEE (reference sequence). V shed 4 bases, J shed 9 bases, and the junction held 5 bases outside the gene matches. Here the CDR3 DNA reads TGTGCCAGCAGCCAGCAGACTAGCGGGAGGGAGCTGTTTTTT. Protein sequence: CASSQQTSGRELFF.

A few counts support this clone. CDR3 loop: CASSLGQVNQPQHF. The CDR3 nucleotides are TGTGCCAGCAGCTTGGGGCAGGTCAATCAGCCCCAGCATTTT. The V gene is TRBV5-6, the J gene TRBJ1-5; D gene unclear. The CDR3 covers 14 residues. Germline V gene data show CDR1 as SGHDT and CDR2 as YYEEEE. Trimming stripped 0 bases from V and 3 bases from J, with 7 bases between.

The V gene is TRBV6-5, the J gene TRBJ2-1, with TRBD1 matching 9 bases. Germline V gene lookup returns CDR1 MNHEY and CDR2 SVGAGI. The CDR3 loop spans 15 amino acids. The V gene end was trimmed by 6 bases and the J gene end by 0 bases; junction bases not matched to a gene: 3. The CDR3 coding sequence is TGTGCCAGCAGCGAGACAGGGGGCTCCTACAATGAGCAGTTCTTC. Amino acids: CASSETGGSYNEQFF.

The J gene is TRBJ1-6, the V gene TRBV6-5, with 7 bases aligning to TRBD1. This CDR3 region has 13 residues. Germline CDR1 and CDR2: MNHEY and SVGAGI. With 11 bases clipped from V and 7 bases from J, the junction kept 8 bases outside the gene matches. The CDR3 coding sequence is TGTGCCGGTCGCCGGGACAGCAATTCACCCCTCCACTTT. This translates into CAGRRDSNSPLHF.

The J gene is TRBJ1-6, the V gene TRBV7-2, with D tentatively TRBD1 (5 bases). The CDR3 consists of 15 residues. The V gene lost 6 bases and the J gene lost 7 bases, with 16 bases spanning the gap. Germline values: CDR1 SGHTA, CDR2 FQGNSA. The CDR3 spells CASSFTPGVNSPLHF. The DNA for the CDR3 is TGTGCCAGCAGTTTCACCCCGGGGGTAAATTCACCCCTCCACTTT.

The chain has TRBV19 and TRBJ1-3; D remains ambiguous. Germline CDR1 LNHDA, CDR2 SQIVND (reference sequence). This CDR3 region has 15 residues. Trimming took off 4 bases at V and 0 bases at J, with 10 bases between the two ends. The CDR3 nucleotides read TGTGCCAGTAGTAGGTCGGGTGACTCTGGAAACACCATATATTTT. It specifies CASSRSGDSGNTIYF.

The chain employs TRBV7-9 and TRBJ2-7; 11 nucleotides agree with TRBD1. The germline V gene has CDR1 SEHNR and CDR2 FQNEAQ (reference sequence). The CDR3 is 15 residues long. Trimming cost V 5 bases and J 2 bases; bases outside gene matches: 5. Here the CDR3 reads CASSPWTGGTYEQYF. The CDR3 nucleotides are TGTGCCAGCAGCCCTTGGACAGGGGGCACCTACGAGCAGTACTTC.